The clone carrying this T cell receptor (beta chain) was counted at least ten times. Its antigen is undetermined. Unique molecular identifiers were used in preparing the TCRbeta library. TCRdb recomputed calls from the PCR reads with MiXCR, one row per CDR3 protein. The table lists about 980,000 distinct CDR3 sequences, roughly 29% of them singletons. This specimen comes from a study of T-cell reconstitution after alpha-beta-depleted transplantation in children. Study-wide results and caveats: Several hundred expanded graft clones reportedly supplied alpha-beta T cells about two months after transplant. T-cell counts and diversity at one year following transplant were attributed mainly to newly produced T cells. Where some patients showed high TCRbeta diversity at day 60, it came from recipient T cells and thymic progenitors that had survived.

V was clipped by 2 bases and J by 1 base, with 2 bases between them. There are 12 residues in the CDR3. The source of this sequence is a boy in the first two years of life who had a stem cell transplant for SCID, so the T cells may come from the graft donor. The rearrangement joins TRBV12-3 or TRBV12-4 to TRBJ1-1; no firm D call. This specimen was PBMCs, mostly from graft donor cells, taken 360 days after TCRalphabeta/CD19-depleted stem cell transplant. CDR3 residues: CASSLWNTEAFF. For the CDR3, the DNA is TGTGCCAGCAGTTTATGGAACACTGAAGCTTTCTTT.